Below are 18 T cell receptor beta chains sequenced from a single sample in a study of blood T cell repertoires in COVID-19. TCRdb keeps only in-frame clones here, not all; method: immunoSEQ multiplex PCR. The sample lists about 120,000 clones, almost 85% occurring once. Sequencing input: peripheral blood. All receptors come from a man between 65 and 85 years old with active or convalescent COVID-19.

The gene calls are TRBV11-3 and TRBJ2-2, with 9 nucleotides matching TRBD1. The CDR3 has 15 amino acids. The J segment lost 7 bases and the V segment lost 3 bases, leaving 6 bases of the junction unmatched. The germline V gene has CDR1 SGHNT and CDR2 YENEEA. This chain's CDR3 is CASSFGTGKYGELFF. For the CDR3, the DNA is TGTGCCAGCAGCTTTGGGACAGGGAAGTACGGGGAGCTGTTTTTT. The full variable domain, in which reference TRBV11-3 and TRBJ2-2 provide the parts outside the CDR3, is EAGVVQSPRYKIIEKKQPVAFWCNPISGHNTLYWYLQNLGQGPELLIRYENEEAVDDSQLPKDRFSAERLKGVDSTLKIQPAELGDSAVYLCASSFGTGKYGELFFGEGSRLTVL.

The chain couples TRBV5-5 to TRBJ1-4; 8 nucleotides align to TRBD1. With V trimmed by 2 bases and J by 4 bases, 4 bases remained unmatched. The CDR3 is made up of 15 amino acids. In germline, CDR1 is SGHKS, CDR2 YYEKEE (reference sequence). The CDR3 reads CASSFGTGNNEKLFF. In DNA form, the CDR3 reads TGTGCCAGCAGCTTTGGGACAGGAAATAATGAAAAACTGTTTTTT.

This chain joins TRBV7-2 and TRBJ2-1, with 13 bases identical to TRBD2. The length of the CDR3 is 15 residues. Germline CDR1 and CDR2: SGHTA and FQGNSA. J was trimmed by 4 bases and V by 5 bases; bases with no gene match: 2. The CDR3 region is CASSAGLAGYNEQFF. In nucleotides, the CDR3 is TGTGCCAGCAGCGCGGGACTAGCGGGGTACAATGAGCAGTTCTTC.

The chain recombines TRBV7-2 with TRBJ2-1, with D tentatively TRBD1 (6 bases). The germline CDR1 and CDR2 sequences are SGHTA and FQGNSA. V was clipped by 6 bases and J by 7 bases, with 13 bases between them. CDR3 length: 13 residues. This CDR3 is CASRVPQGNEQFF. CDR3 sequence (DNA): TGTGCCAGCAGGGTTCCACAGGGTAATGAGCAGTTCTTC.

CDR3 protein: CASSPLGGEGQPQHF. In DNA, the CDR3 is TGCGCCAGCAGCCCCCTAGGGGGGGAGGGCCAGCCCCAGCATTTT. The V and J genes are TRBV5-1 and TRBJ1-5; maybe TRBD1 (6 bases). The length of the CDR3 is 15 residues. Trimming removed 4 bases from V and 7 bases from J, with 18 bases in between. Looked up from germline, CDR1 is SGHRS and CDR2 is YFSETQ.

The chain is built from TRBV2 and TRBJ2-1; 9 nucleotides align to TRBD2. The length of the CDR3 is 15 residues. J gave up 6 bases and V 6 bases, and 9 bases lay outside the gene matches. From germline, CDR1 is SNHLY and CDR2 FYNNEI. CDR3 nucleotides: TGTGCCAGCAGCCGAACGGGACTAGCTGGCAATGAGCAGTTCTTC. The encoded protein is CASSRTGLAGNEQFF.

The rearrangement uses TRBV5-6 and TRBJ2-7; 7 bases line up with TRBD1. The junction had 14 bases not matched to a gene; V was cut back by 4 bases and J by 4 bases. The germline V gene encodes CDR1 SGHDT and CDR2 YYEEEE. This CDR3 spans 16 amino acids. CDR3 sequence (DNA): TGTGCCAGCAGCAAAAAGGCCGGGACAGACCTTTACGAGCAGTACTTC. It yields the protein CASSKKAGTDLYEQYF.

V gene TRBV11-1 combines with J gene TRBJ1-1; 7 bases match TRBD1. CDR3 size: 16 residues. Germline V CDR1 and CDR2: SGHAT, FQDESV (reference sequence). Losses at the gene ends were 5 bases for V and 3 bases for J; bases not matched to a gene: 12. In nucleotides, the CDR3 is TGTGCCAGCAGCGGTCAGAACAGGGGACCTTACACTGAAGCTTTCTTT. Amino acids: CASSGQNRGPYTEAFF.

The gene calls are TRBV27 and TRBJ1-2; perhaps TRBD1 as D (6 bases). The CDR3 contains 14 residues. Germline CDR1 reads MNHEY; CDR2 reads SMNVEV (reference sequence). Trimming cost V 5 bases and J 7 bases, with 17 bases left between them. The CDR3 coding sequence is TGTGCCAGCAGTGCATTGGACAGAGCAGGTGGCTACACCTTC. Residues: CASSALDRAGGYTF.

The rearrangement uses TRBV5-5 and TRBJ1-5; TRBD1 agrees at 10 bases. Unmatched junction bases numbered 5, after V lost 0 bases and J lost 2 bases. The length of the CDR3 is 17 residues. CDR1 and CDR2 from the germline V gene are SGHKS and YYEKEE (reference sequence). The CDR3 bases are TGTGCCAGCAGCTTGGTCCCCGGGACAGGGGGCAATCAGCCCCAGCATTTT. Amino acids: CASSLVPGTGGNQPQHF.

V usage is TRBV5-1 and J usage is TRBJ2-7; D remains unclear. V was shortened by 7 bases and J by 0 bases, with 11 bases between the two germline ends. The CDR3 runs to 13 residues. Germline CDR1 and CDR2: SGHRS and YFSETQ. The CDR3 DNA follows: TGCGCCAGCGGTGACAACCTCTCCTACGAGCAGTACTTC. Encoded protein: CASGDNLSYEQYF.

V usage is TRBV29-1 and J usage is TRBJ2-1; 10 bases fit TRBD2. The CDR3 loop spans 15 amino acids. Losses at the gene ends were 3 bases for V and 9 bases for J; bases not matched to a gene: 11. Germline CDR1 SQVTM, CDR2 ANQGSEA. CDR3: CSVDGAGGPKVEQFF. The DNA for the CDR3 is TGCAGCGTTGACGGAGCGGGAGGGCCGAAGGTTGAGCAGTTCTTC.

CDR3 DNA sequence: TGTGCCACCCAGGGGGCGCATTCATTGAACACTGAAGCTTTCTTT. Translated, it gives CATQGAHSLNTEAFF. This chain joins TRBV15 and TRBJ1-1, with 8 bases lining up with TRBD1. V was clipped by 8 bases and J by 0 bases; unmatched bases: 8. The CDR3 sequence is 15 residues long. Germline CDR1 reads LNHNV; CDR2 reads YYDKDF (reference sequence).

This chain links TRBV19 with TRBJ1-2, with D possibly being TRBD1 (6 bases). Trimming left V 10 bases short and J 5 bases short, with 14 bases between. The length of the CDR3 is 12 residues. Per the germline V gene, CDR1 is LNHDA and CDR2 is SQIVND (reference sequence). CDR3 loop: CAMGGGSYGYTF. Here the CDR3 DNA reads TGTGCCATGGGAGGGGGAAGTTATGGCTACACCTTC.

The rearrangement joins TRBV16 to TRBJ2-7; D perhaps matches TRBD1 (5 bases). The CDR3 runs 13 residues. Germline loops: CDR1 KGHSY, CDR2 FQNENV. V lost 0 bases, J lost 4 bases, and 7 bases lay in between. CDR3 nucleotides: TGTGCCAGCAGCCAATCCAGGGTATACGAGCAGTACTTC. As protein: CASSQSRVYEQYF.

CDR3 sequence (DNA): TGTGCCAGCAGCTTATACAGGTCTGGGGCCAACGTCCTGACTTTC. It yields the protein CASSLYRSGANVLTF. This chain uses TRBV11-2 with TRBJ2-6, with D possibly being TRBD1 (5 bases). Between the trimmed V and J ends, which lost 2 bases and 1 base, there was a span of 6 bases. This CDR3 is 15 amino acids long. Germline V gene lookup returns CDR1 SGHAT and CDR2 FQNNGV.

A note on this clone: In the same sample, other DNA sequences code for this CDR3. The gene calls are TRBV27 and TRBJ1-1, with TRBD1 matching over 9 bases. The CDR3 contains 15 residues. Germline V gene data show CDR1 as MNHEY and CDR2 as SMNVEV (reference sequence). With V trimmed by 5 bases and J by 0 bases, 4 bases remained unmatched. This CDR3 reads CASSPWDRVNTEAFF. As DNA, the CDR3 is TGTGCCAGCAGTCCCTGGGACAGGGTGAACACTGAAGCTTTCTTT.

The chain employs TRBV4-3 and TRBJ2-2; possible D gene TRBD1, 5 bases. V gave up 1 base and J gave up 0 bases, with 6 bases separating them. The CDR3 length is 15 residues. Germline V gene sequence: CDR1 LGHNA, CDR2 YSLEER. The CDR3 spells CASSQGTTNTGELFF. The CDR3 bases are TGCGCCAGCAGCCAAGGGACAACGAACACCGGGGAGCTGTTTTTT.